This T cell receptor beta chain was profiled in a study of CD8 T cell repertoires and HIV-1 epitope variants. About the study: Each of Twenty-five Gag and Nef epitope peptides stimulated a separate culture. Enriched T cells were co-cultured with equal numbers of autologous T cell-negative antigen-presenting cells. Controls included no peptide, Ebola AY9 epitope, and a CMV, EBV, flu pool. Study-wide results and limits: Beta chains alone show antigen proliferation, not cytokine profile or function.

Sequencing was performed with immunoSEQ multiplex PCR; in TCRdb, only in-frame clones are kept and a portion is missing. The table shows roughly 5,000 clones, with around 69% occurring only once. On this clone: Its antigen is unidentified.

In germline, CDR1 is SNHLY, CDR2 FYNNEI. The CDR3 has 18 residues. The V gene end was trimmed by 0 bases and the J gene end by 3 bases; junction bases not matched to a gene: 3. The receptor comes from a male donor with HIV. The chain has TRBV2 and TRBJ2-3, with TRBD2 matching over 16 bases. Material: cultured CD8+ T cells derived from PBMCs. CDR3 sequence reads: CASSEAGLAGGRTDTQYF. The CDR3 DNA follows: TGTGCCAGCAGTGAAGCGGGACTAGCGGGGGGGCGGACAGATACGCAGTATTTT.